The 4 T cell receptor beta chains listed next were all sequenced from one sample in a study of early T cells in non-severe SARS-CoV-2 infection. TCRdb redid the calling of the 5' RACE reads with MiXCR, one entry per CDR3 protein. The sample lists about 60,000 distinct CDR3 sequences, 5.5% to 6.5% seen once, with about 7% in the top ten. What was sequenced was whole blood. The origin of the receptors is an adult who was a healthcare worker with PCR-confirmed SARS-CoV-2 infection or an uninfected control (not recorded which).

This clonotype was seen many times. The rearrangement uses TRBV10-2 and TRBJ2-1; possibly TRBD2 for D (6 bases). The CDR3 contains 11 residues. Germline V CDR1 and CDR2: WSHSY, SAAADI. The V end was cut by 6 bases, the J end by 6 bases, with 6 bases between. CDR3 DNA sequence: TGCGCCAGCAGCGGGGGCAATGAGCAGTTCTTC. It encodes CASSGGNEQFF.

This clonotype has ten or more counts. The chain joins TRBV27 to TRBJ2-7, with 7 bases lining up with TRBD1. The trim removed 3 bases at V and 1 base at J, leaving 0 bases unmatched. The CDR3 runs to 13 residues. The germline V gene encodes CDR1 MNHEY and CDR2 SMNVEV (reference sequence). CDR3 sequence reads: CASSLGQSYEQYF. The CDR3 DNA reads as TGTGCCAGCAGTTTGGGACAGTCCTACGAGCAGTACTTC.

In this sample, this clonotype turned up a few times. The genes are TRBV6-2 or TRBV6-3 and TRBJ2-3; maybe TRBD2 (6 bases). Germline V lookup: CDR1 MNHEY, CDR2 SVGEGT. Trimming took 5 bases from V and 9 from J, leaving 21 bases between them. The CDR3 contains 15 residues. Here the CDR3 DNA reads TGTGCCAGCAGTCGGGCCCCCCGGGAGACTACAACGCAGTATTTT. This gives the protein CASSRAPRETTTQYF.

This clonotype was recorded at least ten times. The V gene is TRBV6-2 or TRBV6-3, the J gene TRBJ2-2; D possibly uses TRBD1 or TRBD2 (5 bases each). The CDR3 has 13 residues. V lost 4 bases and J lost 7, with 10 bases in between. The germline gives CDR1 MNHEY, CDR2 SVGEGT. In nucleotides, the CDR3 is TGTGCCAGCAGTTTGGGGGAATACGGGGAGCTGTTTTTT. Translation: CASSLGEYGELFF.